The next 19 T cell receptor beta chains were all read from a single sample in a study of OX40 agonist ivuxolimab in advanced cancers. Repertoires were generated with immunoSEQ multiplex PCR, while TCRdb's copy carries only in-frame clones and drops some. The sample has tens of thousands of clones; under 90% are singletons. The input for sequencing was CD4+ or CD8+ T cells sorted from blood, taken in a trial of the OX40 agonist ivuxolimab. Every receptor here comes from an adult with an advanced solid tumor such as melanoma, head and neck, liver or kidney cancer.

The CDR3 bases are TGTGCCACCAACTCGCGGGGGGGACAGGGGACAGAACAGCCCCAGCATTTT. Translated: CATNSRGGQGTEQPQHF. The chain has TRBV19 and TRBJ1-5; 10 nucleotides line up with TRBD1. This CDR3 is built from 17 residues. The germline gives CDR1 LNHDA, CDR2 SQIVND (reference sequence). Trimming at V came to 10 bases and at J to 7 bases, leaving 19 bases not matched to a gene.

CDR3 nucleotide sequence: TGTGCCAGCTCACCACCGTCGGTAGGGGAAGAGACCCAGTACTTC. This sequence encodes CASSPPSVGEETQYF. J is TRBJ2-5 and V is TRBV18; maybe TRBD1 (5 bases). V lost 0 bases and J 3 bases, leaving 11 bases between the germline ends. This CDR3 comprises 15 residues. Germline CDR1 reads KGHSH; CDR2 reads LQKENI.

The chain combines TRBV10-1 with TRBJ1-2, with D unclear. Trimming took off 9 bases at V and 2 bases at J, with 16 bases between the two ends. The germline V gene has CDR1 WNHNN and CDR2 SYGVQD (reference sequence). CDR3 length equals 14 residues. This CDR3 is CASPPDDKNYGYTF. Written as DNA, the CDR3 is TGCGCCAGTCCCCCTGACGACAAGAACTATGGCTACACCTTC.

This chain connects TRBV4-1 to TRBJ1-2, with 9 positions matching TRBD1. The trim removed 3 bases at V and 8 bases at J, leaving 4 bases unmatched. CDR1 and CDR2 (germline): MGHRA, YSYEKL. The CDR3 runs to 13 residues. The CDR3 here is CASSQPDRGGYTF. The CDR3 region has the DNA TGCGCCAGCAGCCAGCCGGACAGGGGAGGCTACACCTTC.

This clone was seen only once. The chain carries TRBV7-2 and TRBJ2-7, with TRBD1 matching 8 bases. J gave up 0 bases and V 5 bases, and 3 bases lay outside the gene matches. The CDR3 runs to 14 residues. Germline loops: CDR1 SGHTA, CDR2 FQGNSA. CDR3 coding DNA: TGTGCCAGCAGCCCGGACAGGGCCTCCTACGAGCAGTACTTC. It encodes CASSPDRASYEQYF.

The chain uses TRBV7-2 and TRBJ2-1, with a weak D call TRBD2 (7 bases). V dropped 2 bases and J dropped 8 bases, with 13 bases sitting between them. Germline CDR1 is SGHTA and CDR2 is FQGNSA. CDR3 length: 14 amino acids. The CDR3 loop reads CASSLNRGGDEQFF. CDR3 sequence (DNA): TGTGCCAGCAGCTTAAATAGGGGGGGAGATGAGCAGTTCTTC.

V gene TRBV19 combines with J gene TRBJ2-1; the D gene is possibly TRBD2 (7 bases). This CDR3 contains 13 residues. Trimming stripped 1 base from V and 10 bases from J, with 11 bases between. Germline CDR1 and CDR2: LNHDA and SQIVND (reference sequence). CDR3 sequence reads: CASSIAGGLEQFF. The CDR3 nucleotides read TGTGCCAGTAGTATAGCGGGGGGCTTGGAGCAGTTCTTC.

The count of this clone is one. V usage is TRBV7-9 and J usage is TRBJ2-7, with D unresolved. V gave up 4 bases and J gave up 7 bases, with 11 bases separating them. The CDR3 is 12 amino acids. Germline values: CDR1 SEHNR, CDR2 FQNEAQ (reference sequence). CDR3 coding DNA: TGTGCCAGCAGCTATGGATCGTCGGAGCAGTACTTC. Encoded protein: CASSYGSSEQYF. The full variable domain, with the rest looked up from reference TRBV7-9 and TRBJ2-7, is DTGVSQNPRHKITKRGQNVTFRCDPISEHNRLYWYRQTLGQGPEFLTYFQNEAQLEKSRLLSDRFSAERPKGSFSTLEIQRTEQGDSAMYLCASSYGSSEQYFGPGTRLTVT.

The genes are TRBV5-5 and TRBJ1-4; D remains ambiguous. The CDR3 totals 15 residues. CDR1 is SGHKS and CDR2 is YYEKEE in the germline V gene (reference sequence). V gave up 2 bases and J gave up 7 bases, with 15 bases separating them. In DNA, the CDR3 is TGTGCCAGCAGCTTTAATGCAATTAGTAGTGAAAAACTGTTTTTT. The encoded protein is CASSFNAISSEKLFF.

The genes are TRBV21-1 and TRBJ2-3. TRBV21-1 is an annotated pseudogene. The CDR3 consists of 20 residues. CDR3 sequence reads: CASSKDGVRAQRPRADTQYF. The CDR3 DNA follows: TGTGCCAGCAGCAAAGATGGGGTTAGGGCCCAACGCCCCCGCGCCGATACGCAGTATTTT.

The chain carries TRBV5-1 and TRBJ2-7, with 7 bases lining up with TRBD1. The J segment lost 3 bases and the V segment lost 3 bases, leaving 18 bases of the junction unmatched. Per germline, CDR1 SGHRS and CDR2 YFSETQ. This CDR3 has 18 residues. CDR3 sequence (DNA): TGCGCCAGCAGCTCCCAAAACAGGGGATCCTCCTCGGACTACGAGCAGTACTTC. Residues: CASSSQNRGSSSDYEQYF.

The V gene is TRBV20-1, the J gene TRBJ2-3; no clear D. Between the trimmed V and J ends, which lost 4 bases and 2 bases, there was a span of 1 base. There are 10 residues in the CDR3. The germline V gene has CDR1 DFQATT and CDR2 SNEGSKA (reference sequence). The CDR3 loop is CSANTDTQYF. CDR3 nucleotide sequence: TGCAGTGCTAACACAGATACGCAGTATTTT.

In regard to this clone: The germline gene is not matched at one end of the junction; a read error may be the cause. CDR3 DNA: TGTGCCAGCAGTATCAGCGAGGGACAGGGGGCAGATACGCAGTATTTT. Protein sequence: CASSISEGQGADTQYF. The rearrangement uses TRBV19 and TRBJ2-3; TRBD1 matches 11 bases. CDR3 length: 16 residues. Germline V gene lookup returns CDR1 LNHDA and CDR2 SQIVND (reference sequence).

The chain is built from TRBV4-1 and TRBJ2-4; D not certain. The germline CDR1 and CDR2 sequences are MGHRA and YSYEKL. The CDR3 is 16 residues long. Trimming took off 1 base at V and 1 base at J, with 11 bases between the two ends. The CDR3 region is CASSQVEVMAKNIQYF. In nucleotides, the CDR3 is TGCGCCAGCAGCCAAGTCGAGGTAATGGCCAAAAACATTCAGTACTTC.

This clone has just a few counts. For the CDR3, the DNA is TGTGCTAGTGGTACAGGAAGCTCTGGAAACACCATATATTTT. Translated: CASGTGSSGNTIYF. The chain couples TRBV12-5 to TRBJ1-3; weak D call: TRBD1 (5 bases). Deletions cut 5 bases from V and 0 bases from J, with 8 bases between. CDR3 size: 14 residues. Per germline, CDR1 LGHNT and CDR2 FRNRAP.

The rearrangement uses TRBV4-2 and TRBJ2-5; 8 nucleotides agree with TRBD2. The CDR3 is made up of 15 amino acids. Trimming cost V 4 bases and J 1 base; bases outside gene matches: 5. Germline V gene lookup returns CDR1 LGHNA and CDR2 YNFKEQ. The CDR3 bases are TGTGCCAGCAGCCGCCCGGGGGGGGCCCAAGAGACCCAGTACTTC. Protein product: CASSRPGGAQETQYF.

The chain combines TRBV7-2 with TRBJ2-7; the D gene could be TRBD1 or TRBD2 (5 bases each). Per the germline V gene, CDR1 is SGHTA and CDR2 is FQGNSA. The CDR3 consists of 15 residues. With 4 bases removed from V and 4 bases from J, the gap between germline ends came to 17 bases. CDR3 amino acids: CASSYGGTRVYEQYF. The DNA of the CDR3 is TGTGCCAGCAGCTACGGAGGCACCAGGGTGTACGAGCAGTACTTC. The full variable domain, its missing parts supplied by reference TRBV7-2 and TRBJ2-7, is GAGVSQSPSNKVTEKGKDVELRCDPISGHTALYWYRQSLGQGLEFLIYFQGNSAPDKSGLPSDRFSAERTGGSVSTLTIQRTQQEDSAVYLCASSYGGTRVYEQYFGPGTRLTVT.

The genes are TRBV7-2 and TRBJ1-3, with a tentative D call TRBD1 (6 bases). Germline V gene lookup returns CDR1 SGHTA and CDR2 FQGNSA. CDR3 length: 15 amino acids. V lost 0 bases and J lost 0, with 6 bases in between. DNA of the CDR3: TGTGCCAGCAGCTTAGCGACAGGCTCTGGAAACACCATATATTTT. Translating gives CASSLATGSGNTIYF.

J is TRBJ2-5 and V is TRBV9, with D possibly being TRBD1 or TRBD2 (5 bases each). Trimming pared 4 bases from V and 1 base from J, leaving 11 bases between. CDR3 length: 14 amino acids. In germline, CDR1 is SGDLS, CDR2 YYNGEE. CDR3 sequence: CASSTGTGQETQYF. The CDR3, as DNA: TGTGCCAGCAGCACCGGGACCGGCCAAGAGACCCAGTACTTC.